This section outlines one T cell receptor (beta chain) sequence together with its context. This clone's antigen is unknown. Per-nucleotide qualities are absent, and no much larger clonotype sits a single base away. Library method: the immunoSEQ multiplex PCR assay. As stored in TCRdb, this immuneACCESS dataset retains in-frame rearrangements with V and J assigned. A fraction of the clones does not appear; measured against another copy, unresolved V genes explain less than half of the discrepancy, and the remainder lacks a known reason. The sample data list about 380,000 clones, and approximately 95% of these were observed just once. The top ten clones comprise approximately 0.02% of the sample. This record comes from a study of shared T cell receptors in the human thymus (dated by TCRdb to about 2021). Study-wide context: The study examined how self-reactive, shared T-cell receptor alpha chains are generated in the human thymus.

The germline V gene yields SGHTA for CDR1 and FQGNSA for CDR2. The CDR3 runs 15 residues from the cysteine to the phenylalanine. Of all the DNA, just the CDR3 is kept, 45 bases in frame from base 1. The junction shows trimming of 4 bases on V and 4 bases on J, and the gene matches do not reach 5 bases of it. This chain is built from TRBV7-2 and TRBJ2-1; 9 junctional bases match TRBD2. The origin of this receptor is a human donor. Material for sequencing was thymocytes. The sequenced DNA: TGTGCCAGCAGCTCAGGACTAGCGCGATACAATGAGCAGTTCTTC. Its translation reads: CASSSGLARYNEQFF.